One sample yielded the 8 T cell receptor beta chains listed below, sequenced in a study of post-analysis software for immune sequencing data. Their antigens remain unidentified. Incorporated into the TCR beta cDNA libraries were unique molecular identifiers, which served to reduce PCR and sequencing biases. TCRdb re-derived calls from the PCR reads in MiXCR, one entry per CDR3 protein. The sample includes some 450,000 distinct CDR3 sequences, roughly 45% of them seen just once. Findings and limits, study-wide: A few TRBV segments (TRBV5-6, TRBV5-1 and TRBV20-1 among them) occurred more frequently in patients than in controls.

The sample comprised blood. All receptors come from a girl between 10 and 17 years old with multiple sclerosis.

The table lists this clonotype with a few counts. The chain recombines TRBV9 with TRBJ1-6; D unclear. Germline CDR1 is SGDLS and CDR2 is YYNGEE. Trimming pared 2 bases from V and 8 bases from J, leaving 11 bases between. The CDR3 is made up of 14 amino acids. The CDR3 sequence: CASSVRRQDSPLHF. Written as DNA, the CDR3 is TGTGCCAGCAGCGTGAGGCGGCAGGATTCACCCCTCCACTTT.

The chain uses TRBV9 and TRBJ2-3; 9 nucleotides line up with TRBD1. The J segment lost 4 bases and the V segment lost 3 bases, leaving 3 bases of the junction unmatched. CDR1 and CDR2 (germline): SGDLS, YYNGEE. The CDR3 contains 14 residues. The chain's CDR3 is CASSAGQGPDTQYF. Written as DNA, the CDR3 is TGTGCCAGCAGCGCGGGACAGGGACCAGATACGCAGTATTTT.

The chain combines TRBV12-3 or TRBV12-4 with TRBJ1-2; D unclear. This CDR3 spans 12 amino acids. V lost 3 bases, J lost 8 bases, and 10 bases lay in between. DNA of the CDR3: TGTGCCAGCAGTTTTTCAGTATACGGCTACACCTTC. Residues: CASSFSVYGYTF.

The chain employs TRBV20-1 and TRBJ2-7; a weak D match, TRBD2 (5 bases). The CDR3 consists of 12 residues. Trimming took 5 bases from V and 3 from J, leaving 11 bases between them. The germline CDR1 and CDR2 sequences are DFQATT and SNEGSKA (reference sequence). The DNA of the CDR3 is TGCAGTGCTGTGAAGACTAACTACGAGCAGTACTTC. It specifies CSAVKTNYEQYF.

This clonotype was seen at least ten times. The J gene is TRBJ2-7, the V gene TRBV4-2; 9 bases are a match to TRBD2. V shed 2 bases and J 2 bases; nucleotides not matched to a gene: 10. Germline loops: CDR1 LGHNA, CDR2 YNFKEQ. This CDR3 region has 17 residues. In DNA form, the CDR3 reads TGTGCCAGCAGCCAACCTTCGGGCCTAGCGGGGCCCTACGAGCAGTACTTC. Encoded protein: CASSQPSGLAGPYEQYF.

This clonotype has a handful of counts. The CDR3 sequence: CASSHTGAGNYGYTF. CDR3 sequence (DNA): TGTGCCAGCAGTCACACAGGGGCCGGGAACTATGGCTACACCTTC. The V call is TRBV12-3 or TRBV12-4, the J call TRBJ1-2, with TRBD1 matching 7 bases. The V gene end was trimmed by 5 bases and the J gene end by 2 bases; junction bases not matched to a gene: 8. The CDR3 covers 15 residues.

V and J are TRBV20-1 and TRBJ2-4, with D perhaps TRBD1 (6 bases). Trimming removed 3 bases at V and 4 bases at J, with 16 bases between. The CDR3 has 15 residues. CDR1 DFQATT and CDR2 SNEGSKA come from the germline V gene (reference sequence). The DNA for the CDR3 is TGCAGTGCTAGTAGTCTCCAGGGGCAGAAAAACATTCAGTACTTC. Its protein product is CSASSLQGQKNIQYF.

This rearrangement joins TRBV12-3 or TRBV12-4 to TRBJ2-7, with D possibly being TRBD1 (5 bases). V was shortened by 6 bases and J by 1 base, with 13 bases between the two germline ends. The CDR3 runs to 14 residues. The CDR3 protein is CASSNSDISYEQYF. The CDR3 nucleotides read TGTGCCAGCAGCAACTCGGACATATCCTACGAGCAGTACTTC.